The 23 T cell receptor beta chains below were found in one sample sequenced in a study of blood T cell repertoires in COVID-19. TCRdb's copy holds only in-frame clones and misses some; the assay was immunoSEQ multiplex PCR. The repertoire holds approximately 190,000 clones, with about four fifths as singletons. The sample was peripheral blood. Receptors were obtained from a man aged 60 to 69 with acute or convalescent COVID-19.

V gene TRBV24-1 combines with J gene TRBJ2-1, with 10 nucleotides matching TRBD2. This CDR3 comprises 18 residues. Germline values: CDR1 KGHDR, CDR2 SFDVKD. The J segment lost 7 bases and the V segment lost 4 bases, leaving 15 bases of the junction unmatched. CDR3 in DNA: TGTGCCACCAGTGACGGTTGGACTAGCGGTCGGAGGGCAAATGAGCAGTTCTTC. Protein sequence: CATSDGWTSGRRANEQFF.

This rearrangement joins TRBV5-1 to TRBJ2-1; 9 positions match TRBD2. CDR3 length: 16 amino acids. Germline CDR1 and CDR2: SGHRS and YFSETQ. The J segment lost 7 bases and the V segment lost 0 bases, leaving 8 bases of the junction unmatched. The CDR3 here is CASSLAVRGGSNEQFF. In nucleotides, the CDR3 is TGCGCCAGCAGCTTGGCCGTGCGGGGGGGCTCGAATGAGCAGTTCTTC. The whole variable domain, filled in from reference TRBV5-1 and TRBJ2-1, reads KAGVTQTPRYLIKTRGQQVTLSCSPISGHRSVSWYQQTPGQGLQFLFEYFSETQRNKGNFPGRFSGRQFSNSRSEMNVSTLELGDSALYLCASSLAVRGGSNEQFFGPGTRLTVL.

In its sample, this clone was seen a few times. The rearrangement links TRBV2 to TRBJ2-7; TRBD1 might be the D (6 bases). The CDR3 length is 15 residues. Germline CDR1 reads SNHLY; CDR2 reads FYNNEI. Trimming took off 1 base at V and 4 bases at J, with 14 bases between the two ends. The CDR3 nucleotides read TGTGCCAGCAGTGAAGAGAATACAGGGAGATACGAGCAGTACTTC. Translation: CASSEENTGRYEQYF.

This clone was picked up one time. The chain links TRBV19 to TRBJ2-3; 11 bases are shared with TRBD2. CDR3 length equals 16 residues. Trimming removed 5 bases from V and 4 bases from J; junction bases left unmatched: 8. Per the germline V gene, CDR1 is LNHDA and CDR2 is SQIVND (reference sequence). CDR3: CASSRLAGGVADTQYF. Written as DNA, the CDR3 is TGTGCCAGTAGTCGCTTAGCGGGAGGGGTCGCAGATACGCAGTATTTT.

The rearrangement uses TRBV6-5 and TRBJ2-5; possible D gene TRBD1, 5 bases. The CDR3 totals 15 residues. Germline CDR1 reads MNHEY; CDR2 reads SVGAGI. The V end was cut by 3 bases, the J end by 5 bases, with 16 bases between. CDR3 loop: CASSYGALGWETQYF. The CDR3 DNA reads TGTGCCAGCAGTTATGGGGCCCTAGGATGGGAGACCCAGTACTTC.

V and J are TRBV15 and TRBJ1-2, with 7 positions matching TRBD1. CDR3 length: 13 amino acids. Per germline, CDR1 LNHNV and CDR2 YYDKDF (reference sequence). The V and J ends lost 6 bases and 3 bases, in that order; junction bases with no gene match: 4. CDR3 region: CATRYTGDYGYTF. CDR3 coding DNA: TGTGCCACCAGGTATACAGGGGACTATGGCTACACCTTC.

This rearrangement joins TRBV9 to TRBJ2-1; 10 nucleotides align to TRBD2. There are 14 residues in the CDR3. The ends lost 4 bases at V and 6 bases at J; junction bases unmatched: 4. CDR1 and CDR2 (germline): SGDLS, YYNGEE. The CDR3: CASSTSGGANEQFF. The CDR3 DNA is TGTGCCAGCAGCACGAGCGGGGGGGCCAATGAGCAGTTCTTC.

The chain couples TRBV25-1 to TRBJ1-2; TRBD1 matches at 7 bases. After removal of 5 bases from V and 5 bases from J, the junction contained 11 bases not matched to a gene. This CDR3 has 15 residues. Germline V CDR1 and CDR2: MGHDK, SYGVNS. CDR3 bases: TGTGCCAGCAGTCCGCTCGACAGGGCAAGTTATGGCTACACCTTC. This encodes CASSPLDRASYGYTF.

CDR3 protein: CASSPRDRGTDTQYF. The CDR3 bases are TGTGCCAGCAGCCCCCGGGACAGGGGGACAGATACGCAGTATTTT. V gene TRBV7-9 combines with J gene TRBJ2-3; 11 bases agree with TRBD1. In germline, CDR1 is SEHNR, CDR2 FQNEAQ (reference sequence). V shed 5 bases, J shed 3 bases, and the junction held 4 bases outside the gene matches. CDR3 length: 15 residues.

For the CDR3, the DNA is TGTGCCAGCAGCCTCGGGACAGGGAACACCGGGGAGCTGTTTTTT. Its protein product is CASSLGTGNTGELFF. The gene calls are TRBV13 and TRBJ2-2; 8 positions agree with TRBD1. Germline CDR1 is PRHDT and CDR2 is FYEKMQ (reference sequence). This CDR3 spans 15 amino acids. J was trimmed by 1 base and V by 5 bases; bases with no gene match: 3.

This chain links TRBV9 with TRBJ2-3; the D gene is possibly TRBD2 (6 bases). The CDR3 is made up of 15 amino acids. The V and J ends lost 0 bases and 1 base respectively, with 9 bases between them. The germline V gene has CDR1 SGDLS and CDR2 YYNGEE. The CDR3 region is CASSVEGLGTDTQYF. For the CDR3, the DNA is TGTGCCAGCAGCGTAGAGGGACTTGGCACAGATACGCAGTATTTT.

The J gene is TRBJ2-7, the V gene TRBV10-2; possibly TRBD2 for D (6 bases). Germline V lookup: CDR1 WSHSY, CDR2 SAAADI. V was shortened by 6 bases and J by 2 bases, with 14 bases between the two germline ends. The CDR3 extends over 14 amino acids. CDR3 amino acids: CASRGTDDPYEQYF. The CDR3 region has the DNA TGCGCCAGCAGGGGGACTGATGACCCCTACGAGCAGTACTTC.

V is TRBV7-6 and J is TRBJ1-5; D remains ambiguous. CDR3 length: 13 residues. Germline-derived CDR1 and CDR2 are SGHVS and FNYEAQ. V lost 5 bases, J lost 4 bases, and 9 bases lay in between. The CDR3 sequence is CASSLSTNQPQHF. In DNA, the CDR3 is TGTGCCAGCAGCCTATCCACGAATCAGCCCCAGCATTTT.

This chain connects TRBV11-2 to TRBJ2-3; 15 bases align to TRBD2. Germline CDR1 and CDR2: SGHAT and FQNNGV. V lost 5 bases and J lost 1; bases outside the gene matches: 7. The CDR3 covers 18 residues. Here the CDR3 reads CASSRGTSGGSGTDTQYF. In nucleotides, the CDR3 is TGTGCCAGCAGCCGAGGGACTAGCGGGGGGTCTGGCACAGATACGCAGTATTTT.

V and J are TRBV11-1 and TRBJ1-6; D is undetermined. The V gene's germline CDR1 is SGHAT and CDR2 FQDESV (reference sequence). The V end was cut by 2 bases, the J end by 6 bases, with 11 bases between. The CDR3 loop spans 15 amino acids. The CDR3 region has the DNA TGTGCCAGCAGCTTAAGACACCTGGTTAATTCACCCCTCCACTTT. Translated, it gives CASSLRHLVNSPLHF.

This chain joins TRBV30 and TRBJ2-1; D not resolved. V was cut by 3 bases and J by 9 bases, with 9 bases left in between. The CDR3 runs 11 residues. CDR1 and CDR2 (germline): GTSNPN, SVGIG (reference sequence). The CDR3 coding sequence is TGTGCCTGGAGCACGTCTAGTGAGCAGTTCTTC. This encodes CAWSTSSEQFF. Full variable domain (outside the CDR3, taken from reference TRBV30 and TRBJ2-1): SQTIHQWPATLVQPVGSPLSLECTVEGTSNPNLYWYRQAAGRGLQLLFYSVGIGQISSEVPQNLSASRPQDRQFILSSKKLLLSDSGFYLCAWSTSSEQFFGPGTRLTVL.

V and J are TRBV3-1 (or the pseudogene TRBV3-2) and TRBJ2-7; D unresolved. The germline gives CDR1 LGHDT, CDR2 YNNKEL (reference sequence). The CDR3 length is 14 residues. V shed 1 base and J shed 0 bases, with 7 bases lying between them. The CDR3 spells CASSQVTGSYEQYF. The CDR3 DNA reads as TGTGCCAGCAGCCAAGTTACGGGCTCCTACGAGCAGTACTTC.

Turning to this clone: The sample contains more than one DNA sequence encoding this CDR3. The J gene is TRBJ2-7, the V gene TRBV11-2; D is unclear. Germline CDR1 is SGHAT and CDR2 is FQNNGV. This CDR3 region has 12 residues. V was clipped by 0 bases and J by 6 bases, with 6 bases between them. CDR3 sequence (DNA): TGTGCCAGCAGCTTAGATCCTTCCGAGCAGTACTTC. Protein sequence: CASSLDPSEQYF.

This clone has just a few counts. This chain links TRBV6-2 or TRBV6-3 with TRBJ1-5, with D tentatively TRBD1 (6 bases). Per germline, CDR1 MNHEY and CDR2 SVGEGT. The ends were cut back, 2 bases at V and 1 base at J, with 18 bases in the middle. This CDR3 is built from 18 residues. This CDR3 is CASSYMTGMSLSNQPQHF. The CDR3 coding sequence is TGTGCCAGCAGTTACATGACAGGAATGTCTCTGAGCAATCAGCCCCAGCATTTT.

As DNA, the CDR3 is TGCAGCGGAGGACACCTCCAAGAGACCCAGTACTTC. It encodes CSGGHLQETQYF. The chain is built from TRBV29-1 and TRBJ2-5; D perhaps matches TRBD1 (5 bases). V was pared by 7 bases and J by 1 base, with 10 bases between. Per germline, CDR1 SQVTM and CDR2 ANQGSEA. The CDR3 loop spans 12 amino acids.

This chain uses TRBV3-1 (or the pseudogene TRBV3-2) with TRBJ2-2, with 7 nucleotides matching TRBD2. V lost 10 bases, J lost 2 bases, and 7 bases stayed unmatched. CDR1 LGHDT and CDR2 YNNKEL come from the germline V gene (reference sequence). The CDR3 is made up of 14 amino acids. CDR3 sequence: CATRSGTNTGELFF. The CDR3 region has the DNA TGTGCCACCAGAAGCGGGACCAACACCGGGGAGCTGTTTTTT.

The chain couples TRBV15 to TRBJ1-2, with 9 bases identical to TRBD1. Unmatched junction bases numbered 3, after V lost 6 bases and J lost 1 base. Germline CDR1 is LNHNV and CDR2 is YYDKDF (reference sequence). The CDR3 consists of 14 residues. The CDR3 sequence is CATRGDRDNYGYTF. Written as DNA, the CDR3 is TGTGCCACCAGGGGGGACAGGGATAACTATGGCTACACCTTC.

The rearrangement links TRBV2 to TRBJ1-4; D may be TRBD1 (5 bases). This CDR3 is built from 13 residues. V lost 7 bases, J lost 8 bases, and 14 bases lay in between. The germline CDR1 and CDR2 sequences are SNHLY and FYNNEI. CDR3 DNA sequence: TGTGCCAGCAAGGGGCAGGGTAGGGAAAAACTGTTTTTT. It codes for CASKGQGREKLFF.